What follows describes a single T cell receptor beta chain. Assay execution took place at the deep level. In the sorted-subset replicate PCRs, about 200 ng DNA, around 32,000 T cell genomes, was used. TCRdb's table, derived via immunoSEQ multiplex PCR, lists solely in-frame clones and lacks some. The sample carries roughly 2 million clones, roughly 94% recorded once. In the naive CD8 group, cells lacked CD45RO and were positively selected for CCR7, so terminally differentiated effector memory CD45RA+ cells were left out. The entry originates in a study of shared clonotypes between healthy human individuals. Sequencing used naive CD8+ T cells sorted from blood. The TCR sequence derives from a man between 18 and 29 years old in good health.

CDR3: CASSEEGGGLREKLFF. CDR3 bases: TGTGCCAGCAGTGAGGAAGGTGGGGGGTTGCGTGAAAAACTGTTTTTT. The genes are TRBV6-1 and TRBJ1-4; D might be TRBD1 (5 bases). The V gene lost 3 bases and the J gene lost 7 bases, with 18 bases spanning the gap. The CDR3 has 16 amino acids. Per the germline V gene, CDR1 is MNHNS and CDR2 is SASEGT.